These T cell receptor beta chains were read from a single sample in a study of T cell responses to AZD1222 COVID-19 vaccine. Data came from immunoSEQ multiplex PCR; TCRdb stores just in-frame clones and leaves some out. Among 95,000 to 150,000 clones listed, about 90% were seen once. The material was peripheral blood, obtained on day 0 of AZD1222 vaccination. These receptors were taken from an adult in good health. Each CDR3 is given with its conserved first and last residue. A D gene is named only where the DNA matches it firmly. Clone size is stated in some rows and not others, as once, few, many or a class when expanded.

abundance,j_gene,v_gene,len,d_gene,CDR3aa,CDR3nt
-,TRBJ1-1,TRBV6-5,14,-,CASTPIRENTEAFF,TGTGCCAGCACCCCTATTAGGGAGAACACTGAAGCTTTCTTT
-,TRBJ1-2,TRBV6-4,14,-,CASSDEGLTDGYTF,TGTGCCAGCAGTGACGAGGGTTTGACGGATGGCTACACCTTC
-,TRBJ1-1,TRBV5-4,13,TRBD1,CASSFRGGTEAFF,TGTGCCAGCAGCTTCAGGGGGGGCACTGAAGCTTTCTTT
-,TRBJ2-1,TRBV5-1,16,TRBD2,CASSALQRGPYNEQFF,TGCGCCAGCAGCGCCCTCCAGCGGGGGCCCTACAATGAGCAGTTCTTC
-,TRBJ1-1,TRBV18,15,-,CASSPGYRENTEAFF,TGTGCCAGCTCACCAGGGTACAGGGAGAACACTGAAGCTTTCTTT
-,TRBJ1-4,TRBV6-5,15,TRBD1,CASSKFGTGAEKLFF,TGTGCCAGCAGTAAATTCGGGACAGGGGCTGAAAAACTGTTTTTT
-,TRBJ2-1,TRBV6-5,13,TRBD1,CASRKTGVREQFF,TGTGCCAGCAGGAAGACAGGGGTTCGGGAGCAGTTCTTC
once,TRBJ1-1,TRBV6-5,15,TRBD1,CASSYPDRGLVEAFF,TGTGCCAGCAGTTACCCGGACAGGGGATTGGTTGAAGCTTTCTTT
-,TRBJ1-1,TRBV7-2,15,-,CASSPPAQLNTEAFF,TGTGCCAGCAGTCCGCCGGCACAGCTGAACACTGAAGCTTTCTTT
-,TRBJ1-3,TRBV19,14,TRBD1,CASVDRGDGNTIYF,TGTGCCAGTGTGGACAGGGGGGATGGAAACACCATATATTTT
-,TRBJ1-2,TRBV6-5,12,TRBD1,CASGQGVYGYTF,TGTGCCAGCGGACAGGGAGTTTATGGCTACACCTTC
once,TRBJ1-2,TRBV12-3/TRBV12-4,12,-,CASSSKEHGYTF,TGTGCCAGCAGCTCGAAGGAACATGGCTACACCTTC
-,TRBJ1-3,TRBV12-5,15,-,CASGLGGSTGNTIYF,TGTGCTAGTGGTTTAGGGGGTAGCACTGGAAACACCATATATTTT
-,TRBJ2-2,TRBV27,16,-,CASSLRWNRNTGELFF,TGTGCCAGCAGTTTAAGGTGGAACAGAAACACCGGGGAGCTGTTTTTT
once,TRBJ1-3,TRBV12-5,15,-,CASGLPQGSGNTIYF,TGTGCTAGTGGTTTGCCACAGGGCTCTGGAAACACCATATATTTT
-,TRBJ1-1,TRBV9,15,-,CASSQGAGMNTEAFF,TGTGCCAGCAGCCAGGGCGCAGGGATGAACACTGAAGCTTTCTTT
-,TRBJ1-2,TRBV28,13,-,CATTPPASYGYTF,TGTGCCACCACACCCCCGGCGAGCTATGGCTACACCTTC
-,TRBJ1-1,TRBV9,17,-,CASSVGIQGGTNTEAFF,TGTGCCAGCAGCGTAGGGATTCAGGGAGGGACGAACACTGAAGCTTTCTTT
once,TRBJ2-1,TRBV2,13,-,CASKVSTYNEQFF,TGTGCCAGCAAGGTGAGCACCTACAATGAGCAGTTCTTC
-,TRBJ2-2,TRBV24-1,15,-,CATSGPDSSTGELFF,TGTGCCACCAGTGGACCGGACAGTTCCACCGGGGAGCTGTTTTTT
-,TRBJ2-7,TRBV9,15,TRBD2,CASSVGLAGAYEQYF,TGTGCCAGCAGCGTAGGACTCGCGGGGGCCTACGAGCAGTACTTC
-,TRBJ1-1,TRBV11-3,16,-,CASSLVQGAWDTEAFF,TGTGCCAGCAGCTTAGTTCAGGGAGCTTGGGACACTGAAGCTTTCTTT
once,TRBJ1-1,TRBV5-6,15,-,CASRLIIRGGTEAFF,TGTGCCAGCAGGTTGATTATACGGGGGGGCACTGAAGCTTTCTTT
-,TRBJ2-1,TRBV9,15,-,CASSVSTGSYNEQFF,TGTGCCAGCAGCGTCTCAACAGGTTCCTACAATGAGCAGTTCTTC